The 24 T cell receptor beta chains in this list originate from one sample, sequenced in a study of T cells expressing NK-cell markers. TCRdb re-called the 5' RACE reads, yielding one record per CDR3 amino acid sequence without DNA. The record lists about 180,000 distinct CDR3 sequences, of which the ten most abundant hold 20%. The sample consisted of blood T cells: a sorted CD56 or NKG2C T cell subset, CD4+ or CD8+ T cells, or bulk PBMC T cells (not recorded which). Receptor source: a man between 18 and 69 years old in good health.

This rearrangement joins TRBV4-1 to TRBJ2-1; without DNA, the TCRdb call of TRBD2 cannot be checked. The CDR3 consists of 14 residues. Per the germline V gene, CDR1 is MGHRA and CDR2 is YSYEKL. This CDR3 is CASSQEASSGEQFF.

The chain is built from TRBV29-1 and TRBJ2-5; the TCRdb call, TRBD2, lacks DNA for checking. The CDR3 has 17 residues. In germline, CDR1 is SQVTM, CDR2 ANQGSEA. The CDR3 loop reads CSVTFQRGALPAETQYF. Supplemented by reference TRBV29-1 and TRBJ2-5, the full variable domain reads SAVISQKPSRDICQRGTSLTIQCQVDSQVTMMFWYRQQPGQSLTLIATANQGSEATYESGFVIDKFPISRPNLTFSTLTVSNMSPEDSSIYLCSVTFQRGALPAETQYFGPGTRLLVL.

The chain has TRBV12-5 and TRBJ2-3. The CDR3 length is 13 residues. Germline CDR1 reads LGHNT; CDR2 reads FRNRAP. The CDR3 is CASGFLGTDTQYF.

The V and J genes are TRBV6-1 and TRBJ2-1. CDR1 and CDR2 from the germline V gene are MNHNS and SASEGT. The CDR3 is 14 residues long. This CDR3 reads CASSLEGTYNEQFF.

This chain links TRBV9 with TRBJ1-4. Germline V CDR1 and CDR2: SGDLS, YYNGEE. The CDR3 has 16 amino acids. This chain's CDR3 is CASSPKYVDANEKLFF.

The chain joins TRBV5-8 to TRBJ2-7; absent DNA, TCRdb's TRBD2 call cannot be checked. CDR1 and CDR2 (germline): SGHTS, YDEGEE. This CDR3 is 16 amino acids long. Here the CDR3 reads CASSGGPDEYAYEQYF.

The CDR3 reads CASSNRLTGMETQYF. The chain has TRBV5-6 and TRBJ2-5; TCRdb designates TRBD2, a call that cannot be tested without DNA. The V gene's germline CDR1 is SGHDT and CDR2 YYEEEE. This CDR3 contains 15 residues.

The V gene is TRBV12-3 or TRBV12-4, the J gene TRBJ2-1. The CDR3 consists of 12 residues. The CDR3 reads CASRRGYNEQFF.

The J gene is TRBJ1-2, the V gene TRBV12-3 or TRBV12-4; the D gene TCRdb calls, TRBD1, cannot be checked with no DNA. This CDR3 has 16 residues. This CDR3 reads CASSLIPGQGFHGYTF.

The chain is built from TRBV12-5 and TRBJ1-1. In germline, CDR1 is LGHNT, CDR2 FRNRAP. The CDR3 has 13 residues. The CDR3: CASGLGTNTEAFF.

The rearrangement uses TRBV27 and TRBJ2-1; TCRdb returns TRBD1, unconfirmable since there is no DNA. CDR1 MNHEY and CDR2 SMNVEV come from the germline V gene (reference sequence). The CDR3 extends over 14 amino acids. CDR3 amino acids: CATEDRTNYNEQFF.

The rearrangement links TRBV4-1 to TRBJ2-5; lacking DNA, the TRBD1 call made by TCRdb goes unchecked. The CDR3 consists of 16 residues. Germline V lookup: CDR1 MGHRA, CDR2 YSYEKL. The CDR3 is CASSPLGGAGQETQYF.

The chain has TRBV10-2 and TRBJ2-1; there is no DNA to check the TCRdb D call of TRBD1. Germline CDR1 is WSHSY and CDR2 is SAAADI. The CDR3 runs to 14 residues. The CDR3 is CASLLIQGGNEQFF.

The chain uses TRBV7-8 and TRBJ2-5; TCRdb gives TRBD2 as the D gene, but with no DNA this cannot be confirmed. The CDR3 is 17 amino acids. Per the germline V gene, CDR1 is SGHVS and CDR2 is FQNEAQ. The CDR3 here is CASSLGVASGRQETQYF.

CDR3: CASSQSGGPGNEQFF. The J gene is TRBJ2-1, the V gene TRBV27; TCRdb's D call of TRBD2 is untestable without DNA. The germline gives CDR1 MNHEY, CDR2 SMNVEV (reference sequence). The CDR3 runs to 15 residues.

The chain uses TRBV2 and TRBJ1-2; TCRdb gives TRBD1 as the D gene, but with no DNA this cannot be confirmed. Germline V gene lookup returns CDR1 SNHLY and CDR2 FYNNEI. This CDR3 is built from 13 residues. CDR3 amino acids: CASSEEGGYGYTF.

This rearrangement joins TRBV4-1 to TRBJ1-1; checking the TCRdb D call of TRBD1 is not possible without DNA. This CDR3 comprises 16 residues. Germline CDR1 and CDR2: MGHRA and YSYEKL. The chain's CDR3 is CASSQDTGWVNTEAFF.

V is TRBV9 and J is TRBJ2-7; lacking DNA, the TRBD1 call made by TCRdb goes unchecked. The V gene's germline CDR1 is SGDLS and CDR2 YYNGEE. CDR3 length equals 16 residues. CDR3 residues: CASSPRGHLSSYEQYF.

The chain links TRBV10-3 to TRBJ2-6; TCRdb lists TRBD1, though no DNA is available to test this call. The CDR3 consists of 20 residues. The germline gives CDR1 ENHRY, CDR2 SYGVKD. CDR3 amino acids: CAISEPRLDRGGSGANVLTF.

V and J are TRBV7-6 and TRBJ2-2; TCRdb reports TRBD2, a call that lacks DNA to check it against. CDR1 and CDR2 from the germline V gene are SGHVS and FNYEAQ. This CDR3 is 15 amino acids long. The chain's CDR3 is CASSPGSLRAGELFF.

The chain recombines TRBV5-1 with TRBJ2-7; TCRdb designates TRBD1, a call that cannot be tested without DNA. CDR1 is SGHRS, CDR2 YFSETQ, per germline. The length of the CDR3 is 16 residues. CDR3 sequence: CASSTTGLAGTYEQYF.

The J gene is TRBJ2-1, the V gene TRBV19. This CDR3 spans 13 amino acids. Germline lookup yields CDR1 LNHDA and CDR2 SQIVND (reference sequence). CDR3 sequence: CASSIGSYNEQFF.

This sequence joins TRBV9 and TRBJ1-6; TCRdb outputs TRBD1, but without DNA this stays unchecked. There are 17 residues in the CDR3. The V gene's germline CDR1 is SGDLS and CDR2 YYNGEE. The CDR3 reads CASSVSIDRGVNSPLHF. The whole variable domain, remainder taken from reference TRBV9 and TRBJ1-6, is DSGVTQTPKHLITATGQRVTLRCSPRSGDLSVYWYQQSLDQGLQFLIQYYNGEERAKGNILERFSAQQFPDLHSELNLSSLELGDSALYFCASSVSIDRGVNSPLHFGNGTRLTVT.

V gene TRBV6-1 combines with J gene TRBJ2-5; TCRdb selects TRBD1, and the lack of DNA leaves this call unchecked. CDR1 is MNHNS, CDR2 SASEGT, per germline. This CDR3 is built from 14 residues. CDR3 region: CASSPLGAEETQYF.